This note documents a single TCR beta chain sequence. Its specific antigen is unknown. The sample holds no much larger clone one base away, and base qualities are not on file. The method behind the library was the immunoSEQ multiplex PCR assay. A mixture of 60 forward primers for TCR Vbeta segments and 13 reverse primers for TCR Jbeta segments was used in the multiplex PCR. The CDR3 region of rearranged TCR beta genes was amplified from genomic DNA by a multiplex PCR assay. The Illumina HiSeq System was used to sequence the amplified TCR beta libraries as 87-base-pair reads. As for the original processing: A later analysis tallied 80 million to 95 million unique TCR beta chains across the 640 or so repertoires, and around 10 million of those chains were shared by two or more donors. Raw reads were error-corrected and collapsed into unique sequences with a nearest-neighbor algorithm that merged closely related sequences to remove PCR and sequencing errors. V, D and J gene segments were assigned by aligning CDR3 sequences to IMGT reference sequences. For a sequence to be retained, a match of at least six nucleotides to both a V gene segment and a J gene segment was required. A rearrangement was called productive if the CDR3 had no stop codons and remained in frame with V and J, and every other rearrangement was called non-productive. CDR3 was defined by IMGT convention, running from the second conserved V-encoded cysteine to the conserved J-encoded phenylalanine. In an earlier analysis of around 640 of the donors, sequences lacking an unambiguous match to a single V gene segment were excluded. An earlier analysis of approximately 590 of the donors classified V segments as functional when productive rearrangements were above 56.7% and as segregating when the standard deviation between donors was above 5%. A statistical classification framework was built to diagnose cytomegalovirus status from the catalog of TCR beta chain sequences. V and J gene assignment, in a later analysis, came from comparing TCR nucleotide sequences with IMGT/GENE-DB human TR gene sequences. Using the TCRdist pipeline, a later analysis assigned CDR3 sequences along with most-parsimonious VDJ recombination scenarios. A later analysis defined each TCR beta chain by its CDR3 amino acid sequence plus V-gene family, and excluded reads lacking a unique V-gene family. To address suspected cross-contamination and a sequencing artifact, a later analysis removed under 600 highly shared, low-generation-probability nucleotide sequences. A later analysis calculated a clonal expansion index for each public chain from normalized within-repertoire ranks of inferred template counts. Generation probabilities in a later analysis came from a VDJ recombination model fitted to out-of-frame rearrangements, and those results were checked against IGoR. Hypergeometric tests were used in a later analysis to score TCR-TCR, TCR-HLA and TCR-CMV co-occurrence, with a repertoire-size bias correction applied to the TCR pairs. False discovery rates were estimated in a later analysis by permuting HLA or CMV assignments 20 times. In a later analysis, co-occurring TCRs were grouped with DBSCAN, and TCRdist sequence similarity was added when clustering was performed within HLA-allele-positive subsets. Repertoires with fewer than 30,000 or more than 120,000 public chains were left out of co-occurrence clustering, as were about five repertoires with anomalous nucleotide sharing. TCRdb's version of the immuneACCESS table is confined to in-frame rearrangements and falls short of the full clone set. An unresolved V gene accounts for under half of the shortfall where checked; the remainder is of unknown origin. For V, J and clone size, that table is used; D and trimming come from the DNA. For this sample there are about 190,000 clones; about 90% appear just once. The ten largest clones add up to under 1.2% of the sample.

This entry is derived from a study of cytomegalovirus exposure and HLA in healthy donors (TCRdb year 2017). Background for the entire study: In an earlier analysis of around 540 of the donors, 250 to 300 Gb of sequence data and approximately 120 million unique TCR beta sequences from some 170 million T cells were reported. Every discovery cohort repertoire had been produced on one sequencing platform. The study profiled the T cell repertoires of hundreds of subjects by immunosequencing and related them to cytomegalovirus serostatus. Rather than using new phenotypic data, the later analysis identified candidate immune exposures from TCR beta sequences and from how often those sequences occurred across donors. The aim of the study was to test whether cataloging public T cell receptors could identify signatures of past pathogen exposure. Among about 410 genotyped donors of the cohort, an average of roughly 230,000 unique TCR beta nucleotide sequences was sequenced per donor, of which 15% to 20% were non-productive. Donor age, sex, ethnicity and CMV serostatus were compiled together with the repertoire data. HLA typing included class I and class II loci at four-digit resolution. An earlier analysis of 587 of the donors used high-throughput TCR beta sequencing to judge whether each TCR beta V gene segment behaved as functional or pseudogenic. A separate validation cohort of roughly 110 different subjects was used in addition to the roughly 640-subject first cohort. In a later analysis, previously published TCR beta repertoires from 500 to 750 donors were re-analyzed and high-resolution HLA genotyping was added so that TCR occurrence patterns could be studied. An early release that covered more than 550 HLA-typed donors contained about 300 gigabases of sequencing data and some 87 million unique TCR sequences. Of the approximately 370 genotyped donors, 80% to 90% were placed in the genetic ancestry cluster associated with self-reported Caucasian donors. The study combined high-throughput TCR immunosequencing, statistical association of individual TCRs with disease status, and machine learning to predict cytomegalovirus infection status. Genome-wide SNP genotypes for about 65% of the roughly 670 donors were used in a later genetic analysis, which treated that subset as a discovery cohort. Typing coverage varied by locus: roughly 629-630 donors for A, B, C, DRB1 and DQB1; roughly 520 for DQA1; some 610 for DPA1; 450 to 480 for DPB1. Because of strong linkage in the cohort, five DR-DQ haplotypes were treated as single units for association and clustering.

V and J are trimmed by 5 bases and 0 bases, and the gene matches miss 6 bases of the junction. CDR1 is given as LNHDA and CDR2 as SQIVND, both from the germline V gene (reference sequence). The CDR3, from cysteine to phenylalanine, totals 17 residues. The CDR3 DNA has 51 bases and is translated from base 1. On the study overall, not on this receptor specifically: This cohort had only TCR beta chains sequenced, and the lack of alpha or paired-chain data limited which features could be detected. Some IMGT-functional V segments, including TRBV6-2 and TRBV6-3, could not be told apart with the 87-base-pair reads, so those segments were excluded. Because some donors lacked HLA typing at each locus, the association tests relied only on the typed subset. In a later genetic analysis, fewer N-insertions in productive TCRs were reported among donors in an Asian-associated ancestry cluster than the roughly 700-donor mean. Roughly uniform sequencing depth across donors was assumed in presence/absence analyses, although this assumption may not hold. Because counts were too low, seventeen rarely observed V segments, including chromosome 9 orphons, were excluded from the earlier analysis of 587 of the donors. An earlier analysis of 450 to 750 of the donors showed that most TCR beta V segments appeared in productive rearrangements either about 87% or about 30% of the time, which broadly matched IMGT annotations. In vitro tests confirmed that a few of the cytomegalovirus-associated TCR beta chains recognize cytomegalovirus antigens. Compared with equally common non-associated chains, HLA-associated TCR beta chains in a later analysis were more clonally expanded and had lower generation probabilities. The study listed 150 to 200 TCR beta chains as associated with cytomegalovirus. Linkage disequilibrium might explain the correlated functional status among segregating V segments, but an unknown experimental factor could not be ruled out. Strong co-occurrence of HLA alleles, especially DR and DQ, made assigning TCR associations to individual alleles difficult. A later genetic analysis associated a missense DCLRE1C variant with V-gene and J-gene trimming of TCR beta chains, and an independent cohort replicated the association. The authors suggested that the approach could potentially be extended to other disease states and immunological phenotypes. In a later analysis, 15,000 to 20,000 TCR beta sequences were associated with specific HLA alleles at a false discovery rate of 0.05. According to a later analysis, TCR association rates differed among HLA loci, with DRB1 alleles showing the most associated TCRs and HLA-C alleles showing the fewest. Most CMV-associated TCR beta chains appeared to be HLA-restricted in a later analysis, and the HLA associations seemed to be driven largely by CMV exposure. A group of highly shared sequence variants was considered likely to be a technical artifact of the sequencing pipeline. A further reported finding was that TCR beta sequences accurately predicted the HLA-A and HLA-B alleles for most subjects in the first cohort. Across donors, most TCR sequences were observed very rarely, whereas some public TCRs were present in many individuals. Several of the top co-occurrence clusters appeared to be linked to parvovirus B19, influenza, CMV and Epstein-Barr virus, according to a later analysis. The only immune exposure information available for the cohort was CMV serostatus. Cytomegalovirus status was reported to be diagnosed by the classifier with high specificity and sensitivity in both the original and validation cohorts.

In total, over 600 healthy bone marrow donors made up the cohort. At the time of sampling, all cohort members were nominally healthy, though unrecorded immune exposures were likely present. The donor was CMV seronegative and was included in the group of hundreds of seronegative cohort members. A peripheral blood sample was provided by each donor, and peripheral blood mononuclear cells were used for TCR beta sequencing. Genomic DNA extraction from the blood cell samples was performed with the Qiagen DNeasy Blood Extraction Kit. The clonotype comes from a boy younger than 10 in good health and CMV-seronegative. The sequencing input was PBMCs. This receptor chain uses TRBV19 and TRBJ1-5; 11 nucleotides in the junction match TRBD1. The CDR3 loop reads CASSSGTGGNSNQPQHF. The nucleotide sequence reads as follows: TGTGCCAGTAGTTCCGGGACAGGGGGTAATAGCAATCAGCCCCAGCATTTT.